This T cell receptor (beta chain) originates from a study of naive CD8 T cells in extremely preterm neonates. Blood donors were healthy children aged about 16-56 months and healthy nonsmoking adults. The sample holds sorted live naive CD8+ CD45RA+CCR7+ T cells. Profiled with immunoSEQ multiplex PCR; TCRdb holds only in-frame clones, not every one. The sample records over 6,500 clones, about 98% being singletons. Germline V gene lookup returns CDR1 PRHDT and CDR2 FYEKMQ (reference sequence). V lost 2 bases, J lost 5 bases, and 6 bases stayed unmatched. This CDR3 contains 14 residues. The rearrangement links TRBV13 to TRBJ2-7, with 7 bases identical to TRBD1. The sequence was obtained from a human donor in good health. The sample taken for sequencing was naive CD8+ T cells from blood. CDR3 sequence (DNA): TGTGCCAGCAGCTTACGACAGGGCGGGCACGAGCAGTACTTC. This encodes CASSLRQGGHEQYF.